This T cell receptor beta chain was sequenced for a study of blood T cell repertoires in COVID-19. Across the whole study: The origin of the acute and convalescent COVID-19 samples was the United States, Italy and Spain.

The V segment lost 8 bases and the J segment 8 bases; nucleotides outside the gene matches: 13. This CDR3 is built from 15 residues. Germline V lookup: CDR1 MDHEN, CDR2 SYDVKM. Participant ages covered about 18 to 89 years across around 25 US areas. Authors' processing steps: It was from reference gene primer amplification that nucleated cell counts were estimated. Profiled with immunoSEQ multiplex PCR; TCRdb holds only in-frame clones, not every one. V, J and clone size are taken as reported in that table, and D and trimming were inferred from the DNA itself. Of hundreds of thousands of clones in the sample, approximately 86% were seen once.

The TCR was taken from a woman in her forties or fifties who had recovered from COVID-19. The specimen sequenced was PBMCs or T cells enriched from blood (not recorded which). The rearrangement links TRBV28 to TRBJ1-5; TRBD1 matches at 9 bases. CDR3 protein: CASRTNRGLREPQHF. The CDR3 DNA sequence: TGTGCCAGCCGAACTAACAGGGGGCTAAGGGAGCCCCAGCATTTT.